These T cell receptor beta chains were read from a single sample in a study of cytomegalovirus exposure and HLA in healthy donors. This table comes from immunoSEQ multiplex PCR, and its TCRdb copy is limited to in-frame clones, with some not included. The sample contains some 110,000 clones, 65% to 75% of which appear only once. Sequencing was performed on PBMCs. Source of these receptors: a woman aged 50 to 60 in good health and CMV-seropositive. CDR3s include the opening cysteine and the closing phenylalanine or tryptophan. Each record gives: V gene, J gene, clone size, D gene, CDR3 protein, CDR3 DNA. The D gene is left open where the match is weak. Size tells how often a clone was seen (once, few, many) or the class of an expanded clone, and some rows leave it out.

V gene: TRBV9
J gene: TRBJ1-3
clone size: .
D gene: TRBD1
CDR3 protein: CASSPLLDRISSGNTIYF
CDR3 DNA: TGTGCCAGCAGCCCCTTGCTGGACAGGATCTCCTCTGGAAACACCATATATTTT

V gene: TRBV11-2
J gene: TRBJ2-3
clone size: .
D gene: .
CDR3 protein: CASSLSFTDTQYF
CDR3 DNA: TGTGCCAGCAGCCTCTCCTTCACAGATACGCAGTATTTT

V gene: TRBV19
J gene: TRBJ2-7
clone size: few
D gene: TRBD1
CDR3 protein: CASSRAGGLEQYF
CDR3 DNA: TGTGCCAGTAGTAGGGCAGGGGGCCTCGAGCAGTACTTC

V gene: TRBV6-5
J gene: TRBJ2-1
clone size: .
D gene: .
CDR3 protein: CASILPGSNEQFF
CDR3 DNA: TGTGCCAGCATTCTCCCCGGGAGCAATGAGCAGTTCTTC

V gene: TRBV25-1
J gene: TRBJ2-7
clone size: .
D gene: TRBD1
CDR3 protein: CASSNRDRPYEQYF
CDR3 DNA: TGTGCCAGCAGTAACCGGGACAGACCCTACGAGCAGTACTTC

V gene: TRBV27
J gene: TRBJ1-5
clone size: .
D gene: TRBD1
CDR3 protein: CASRTGGNQPQHF
CDR3 DNA: TGTGCCAGTCGAACAGGGGGCAATCAGCCCCAGCATTTT

V gene: TRBV6-5
J gene: TRBJ2-5
clone size: .
D gene: .
CDR3 protein: CASSSRETQYF
CDR3 DNA: TGTGCCAGCAGTTCCAGGGAGACCCAGTACTTC

V gene: TRBV7-9
J gene: TRBJ1-5
clone size: .
D gene: TRBD1
CDR3 protein: CASSLVRGPLTQPQHF
CDR3 DNA: TGTGCCAGCAGCTTAGTGAGGGGGCCTTTAACCCAGCCCCAGCATTTT

V gene: TRBV6-1
J gene: TRBJ1-5
clone size: once
D gene: .
CDR3 protein: CASSENPGTGGNQPQHF
CDR3 DNA: TGTGCCAGCAGTGAAAATCCGGGCACGGGGGGCAATCAGCCCCAGCATTTT

V gene: TRBV27
J gene: TRBJ2-7
clone size: once
D gene: TRBD2
CDR3 protein: CASSLSLRGALYEQYF
CDR3 DNA: TGTGCCAGCAGTTTATCGCTGCGGGGGGCCTTATACGAGCAGTACTTC

V gene: TRBV9
J gene: TRBJ2-3
clone size: .
D gene: TRBD1
CDR3 protein: CASSVRGTDTQYF
CDR3 DNA: TGTGCCAGCAGCGTCAGGGGGACAGATACGCAGTATTTT

V gene: TRBV5-5
J gene: TRBJ1-2
clone size: .
D gene: .
CDR3 protein: CASSLDYGYTF
CDR3 DNA: TGTGCCAGCAGCCTCGACTATGGCTACACCTTC

V gene: TRBV4-2
J gene: TRBJ1-6
clone size: .
D gene: .
CDR3 protein: CASSQVARVEDSPLHF
CDR3 DNA: TGTGCCAGCAGCCAAGTTGCCAGGGTAGAGGATTCACCCCTCCACTTT

V gene: TRBV5-6
J gene: TRBJ1-2
clone size: once
D gene: .
CDR3 protein: CASSFYGSGYTF
CDR3 DNA: TGTGCCAGCAGTTTCTACGGGAGCGGCTACACCTTC

V gene: TRBV15
J gene: TRBJ2-1
clone size: .
D gene: TRBD1
CDR3 protein: CATSAGPGQVFYNEQFF
CDR3 DNA: TGTGCCACCAGCGCGGGGCCGGGACAGGTTTTCTACAATGAGCAGTTCTTC

V gene: TRBV5-1
J gene: TRBJ2-6
clone size: .
D gene: TRBD1
CDR3 protein: CASSQGAATGANVLTF
CDR3 DNA: TGCGCCAGCAGCCAGGGGGCGGCAACCGGGGCCAACGTCCTGACTTTC

V gene: TRBV6-6
J gene: TRBJ2-2
clone size: .
D gene: .
CDR3 protein: CASSRGNTGELFF
CDR3 DNA: TGTGCCAGCAGCCGGGGGAACACCGGGGAGCTGTTTTTT

V gene: TRBV6-4
J gene: TRBJ2-2
clone size: .
D gene: .
CDR3 protein: CASSDSDRDTGELFF
CDR3 DNA: TGTGCCAGCAGTGACTCGGACAGAGACACCGGGGAGCTGTTTTTT

V gene: TRBV7-9
J gene: TRBJ2-7
clone size: .
D gene: .
CDR3 protein: CASSPNYEQYF
CDR3 DNA: TGTGCCAGCAGCCCTAACTACGAGCAGTACTTC

V gene: TRBV6-6
J gene: TRBJ2-3
clone size: .
D gene: .
CDR3 protein: CASSPSADTQYF
CDR3 DNA: TGTGCCAGCAGCCCCTCGGCAGATACGCAGTATTTT

V gene: TRBV25-1
J gene: TRBJ2-7
clone size: .
D gene: TRBD1
CDR3 protein: CASSEYFGDREFYEQYF
CDR3 DNA: TGTGCCAGCAGTGAATATTTTGGGGACAGGGAATTCTACGAGCAGTACTTC

V gene: TRBV21-1
J gene: TRBJ2-2
clone size: .
D gene: .
CDR3 protein: CASRPRGNTGELFF
CDR3 DNA: TGTGCCAGCAGGCCACGGGGTAACACCGGGGAGCTGTTTTTT

V gene: TRBV7-7
J gene: TRBJ2-5
clone size: .
D gene: .
CDR3 protein: CASSLGGRGRETQYF
CDR3 DNA: TGTGCCAGCAGCTTAGGCGGCAGGGGTAGGGAGACCCAGTACTTC

V gene: TRBV5-4
J gene: TRBJ1-5
clone size: few
D gene: .
CDR3 protein: CASSLDRQLGQPQHF
CDR3 DNA: TGTGCCAGCAGCTTGGATAGACAGTTGGGACAGCCCCAGCATTTT

V gene: TRBV27
J gene: TRBJ1-2
clone size: .
D gene: .
CDR3 protein: CASSVQGRDGYTF
CDR3 DNA: TGTGCCAGCAGCGTACAGGGTCGGGATGGCTACACCTTC

V gene: TRBV28
J gene: TRBJ2-5
clone size: .
D gene: TRBD2
CDR3 protein: CASSLAGGKRSAQYF
CDR3 DNA: TGTGCCAGCAGTTTAGCGGGGGGAAAGAGATCGGCCCAGTACTTC

V gene: TRBV18
J gene: TRBJ1-1
clone size: .
D gene: TRBD1
CDR3 protein: CASSAGTGNTEAFF
CDR3 DNA: TGTGCCAGCTCGGCCGGGACAGGGAACACTGAAGCTTTCTTT

V gene: TRBV19
J gene: TRBJ1-4
clone size: .
D gene: .
CDR3 protein: CASSIVGPYSATNEKLFF
CDR3 DNA: TGTGCCAGTAGTATAGTTGGCCCTTATTCTGCAACTAATGAAAAACTGTTTTTT

V gene: TRBV6-6
J gene: TRBJ2-1
clone size: .
D gene: TRBD2
CDR3 protein: CASTSHSSGGDEQFF
CDR3 DNA: TGTGCCAGCACTTCCCATTCTAGCGGGGGCGATGAGCAGTTCTTC

V gene: TRBV28
J gene: TRBJ1-6
clone size: .
D gene: .
CDR3 protein: CASSFTRLGFNSPLHF
CDR3 DNA: TGTGCCAGCAGTTTCACCAGGTTGGGTTTTAATTCACCCCTCCACTTT

V gene: TRBV10-2
J gene: TRBJ2-3
clone size: .
D gene: TRBD2
CDR3 protein: CASSERLAGTDTQYF
CDR3 DNA: TGCGCCAGCAGTGAGAGACTAGCGGGCACAGATACGCAGTATTTT

V gene: TRBV28
J gene: TRBJ2-2
clone size: .
D gene: .
CDR3 protein: CASSLPMGGSGELFF
CDR3 DNA: TGTGCCAGCAGTTTACCCATGGGAGGTTCGGGGGAGCTGTTTTTT

V gene: TRBV11-2
J gene: TRBJ1-2
clone size: .
D gene: TRBD1
CDR3 protein: CASSPDRGLAGYTF
CDR3 DNA: TGTGCCAGCAGCCCTGACAGGGGGCTTGCTGGCTACACCTTC

V gene: TRBV7-2
J gene: TRBJ1-6
clone size: .
D gene: .
CDR3 protein: CASSSISGAPLHF
CDR3 DNA: TGTGCCAGCAGCTCAATTTCCGGGGCACCCCTCCACTTT

V gene: TRBV19
J gene: TRBJ1-2
clone size: .
D gene: .
CDR3 protein: CASGLSGPSPIYGYTF
CDR3 DNA: TGTGCCAGTGGATTGTCAGGGCCTTCACCGATCTATGGCTACACCTTC

V gene: TRBV7-3
J gene: TRBJ2-1
clone size: .
D gene: .
CDR3 protein: CASSLTSGGSGNEQFF
CDR3 DNA: TGTGCCAGCAGCTTAACATCCGGGGGTAGTGGGAATGAGCAGTTCTTC

V gene: TRBV6-4
J gene: TRBJ1-5
clone size: .
D gene: .
CDR3 protein: CASSPTGTASQPQHF
CDR3 DNA: TGTGCCAGCAGCCCTACAGGGACCGCTTCTCAGCCCCAGCATTTT

V gene: TRBV4-2
J gene: TRBJ2-4
clone size: .
D gene: TRBD2
CDR3 protein: CASSPSGGQGKNIQYF
CDR3 DNA: TGTGCCAGCAGCCCGAGCGGGGGGCAGGGCAAAAACATTCAGTACTTC

V gene: TRBV29-1
J gene: TRBJ1-1
clone size: .
D gene: .
CDR3 protein: CSAGGTPGAPAFF
CDR3 DNA: TGCAGCGCCGGGGGGACACCCGGCGCCCCAGCTTTCTTT

V gene: TRBV29-1
J gene: TRBJ2-5
clone size: .
D gene: .
CDR3 protein: CSVEPGIETQYF
CDR3 DNA: TGCAGCGTTGAGCCGGGGATAGAGACCCAGTACTTC

V gene: TRBV14
J gene: TRBJ2-3
clone size: .
D gene: .
CDR3 protein: CASSHYRTSSTDTQYF
CDR3 DNA: TGTGCCAGCAGCCATTATAGAACGAGTAGCACAGATACGCAGTATTTT

V gene: TRBV5-8
J gene: TRBJ2-5
clone size: few
D gene: .
CDR3 protein: CASSLEGRVGSETQYF
CDR3 DNA: TGTGCCAGCAGCTTGGAGGGCAGGGTGGGATCAGAGACCCAGTACTTC

V gene: TRBV23-1
J gene: TRBJ1-5
clone size: .
D gene: .
CDR3 protein: CASSPPRPQHF
CDR3 DNA: TGCGCCAGCAGTCCCCCCCGGCCCCAGCATTTT

V gene: TRBV7-9
J gene: TRBJ2-5
clone size: .
D gene: TRBD2
CDR3 protein: CASSFSTSGGETQYF
CDR3 DNA: TGTGCCAGCAGCTTCAGTACTAGCGGGGGGGAGACCCAGTACTTC